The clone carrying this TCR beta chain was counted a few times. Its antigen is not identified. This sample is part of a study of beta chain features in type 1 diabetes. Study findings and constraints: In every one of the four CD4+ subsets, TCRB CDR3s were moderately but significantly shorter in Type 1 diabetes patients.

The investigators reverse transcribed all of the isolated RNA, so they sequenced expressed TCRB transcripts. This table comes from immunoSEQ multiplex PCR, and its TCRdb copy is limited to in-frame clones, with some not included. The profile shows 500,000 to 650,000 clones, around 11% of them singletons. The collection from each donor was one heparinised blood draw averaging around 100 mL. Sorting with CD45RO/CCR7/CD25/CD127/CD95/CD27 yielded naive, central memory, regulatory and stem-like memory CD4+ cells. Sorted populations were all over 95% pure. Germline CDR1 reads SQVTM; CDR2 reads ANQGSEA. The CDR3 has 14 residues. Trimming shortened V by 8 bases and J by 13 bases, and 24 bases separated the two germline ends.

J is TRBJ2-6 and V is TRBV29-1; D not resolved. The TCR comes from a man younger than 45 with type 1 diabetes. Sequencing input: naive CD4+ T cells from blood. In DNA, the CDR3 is TGCAGCTTCCTATCGGGCGCGCGGCTGGGGGTCCTGACTTTC. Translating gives CSFLSGARLGVLTF. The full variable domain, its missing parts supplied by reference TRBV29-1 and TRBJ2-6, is SAVISQKPSRDICQRGTSLTIQCQVDSQVTMMFWYRQQPGQSLTLIATANQGSEATYESGFVIDKFPISRPNLTFSTLTVSNMSPEDSSIYLCSFLSGARLGVLTFGAGSRLTVL.